Below, 16 T cell receptor beta chains from the same sample are listed, as sequenced in a study of blood T cell repertoires in COVID-19 (TCRdb year 2020). Receptor libraries were prepared by the immunoSEQ multiplex PCR assay. The table comes from immuneACCESS by way of TCRdb, which keeps in-frame sequences with V and J called. Part of the clones is missing from these tables; in studies checked, under half for an unresolved V gene and the rest for unknown reasons. Here the sample has some 100,000 clones; 80% to 95% occur a single time. More than 5% of the sample is taken by the ten largest. Sequencing input: peripheral blood. The receptors stem from a man between 65 and 79 years old with acute or convalescent COVID-19.

V usage is TRBV7-9 and J usage is TRBJ2-7; D might be TRBD1 (6 bases). This CDR3 is built from 13 residues. The V gene's germline CDR1 is SEHNR and CDR2 FQNEAQ (reference sequence). V lost 4 bases and J 4 bases, leaving 11 bases between the germline ends. The CDR3: CASSSGTTYEQYF. In DNA form, the CDR3 reads TGTGCCAGCAGCTCCGGGACAACTTACGAGCAGTACTTC.

The gene calls are TRBV20-1 and TRBJ2-5, with TRBD1 matching over 7 bases. This CDR3 has 11 amino acids. Germline V gene sequence: CDR1 DFQATT, CDR2 SNEGSKA (reference sequence). J gave up 7 bases and V 8 bases, and 7 bases lay outside the gene matches. The CDR3 region is CSSRTGGTQYF. The CDR3, as DNA: TGCAGTTCCCGGACAGGAGGGACCCAGTACTTC.

This clone has just one count. The chain combines TRBV5-1 with TRBJ2-7; 7 bases fit TRBD1. Trimming took 3 bases from V and 3 from J; bases not matched to a gene: 3. The CDR3 has 13 residues. Germline CDR1 is SGHRS and CDR2 is YFSETQ. The DNA for the CDR3 is TGCGCCAGCAGCTCGGACAGGAACTACGAGCAGTACTTC. Amino acid sequence: CASSSDRNYEQYF. Using reference TRBV5-1 and TRBJ2-7 for the parts outside the CDR3, the full variable domain is KAGVTQTPRYLIKTRGQQVTLSCSPISGHRSVSWYQQTPGQGLQFLFEYFSETQRNKGNFPGRFSGRQFSNSRSEMNVSTLELGDSALYLCASSSDRNYEQYFGPGTRLTVT.

This clone has just a few counts. The rearrangement links TRBV28 to TRBJ2-7; 9 bases fit TRBD2. Germline V gives CDR1 MDHEN, CDR2 SYDVKM. V lost 3 bases to trimming and J lost 4 bases; unmatched junction nucleotides: 10. The CDR3 is 16 residues long. Here the CDR3 reads CASSFTLAGLEYEQYF. CDR3 bases: TGTGCCAGCAGTTTTACCCTAGCGGGATTAGAATACGAGCAGTACTTC.

In this sample, this clone turned up a few times. The chain recombines TRBV2 with TRBJ2-5, with 11 bases that match TRBD1. The junction had 3 bases not matched to a gene; V was cut back by 8 bases and J by 4 bases. CDR3 length equals 13 residues. CDR1 SNHLY and CDR2 FYNNEI come from the germline V gene. CDR3 coding DNA: TGTGCCAGCGGGACAGGGGGAGGAGAGACCCAGTACTTC. This translates into CASGTGGGETQYF.

This clone came up a few times. Other DNA sequences from this sample encode an identical CDR3 as well. The chain combines TRBV7-9 with TRBJ2-7; D perhaps matches TRBD2 (5 bases). The CDR3 sequence is 14 residues long. The germline V gene encodes CDR1 SEHNR and CDR2 FQNEAQ (reference sequence). V was shortened by 1 base and J by 3 bases, with 10 bases between the two germline ends. Here the CDR3 DNA reads TGTGCCAGCAGCTTAGGGGAGTATGGCTACGAGCAGTACTTC. Its translation is CASSLGEYGYEQYF.

The rearrangement joins TRBV27 to TRBJ1-5; D gene unclear. Trimming stripped 11 bases from V and 11 bases from J, with 25 bases between. The CDR3 has 14 amino acids. Germline V gene data show CDR1 as MNHEY and CDR2 as SMNVEV (reference sequence). The CDR3 loop reads CALPWRPLESAQHF. CDR3 bases: TGTGCCCTCCCTTGGAGACCCCTGGAATCGGCCCAGCATTTT.

The rearrangement joins TRBV7-2 to TRBJ1-1; tentatively, D is TRBD1 (5 bases). Trimming pared 5 bases from V and 3 bases from J, leaving 13 bases between. The CDR3 consists of 14 residues. The germline V gene encodes CDR1 SGHTA and CDR2 FQGNSA. In DNA, the CDR3 is TGTGCCAGCAGCACCGTGACAGTGTACACTGAAGCTTTCTTT. Its translation: CASSTVTVYTEAFF.

J is TRBJ2-2 and V is TRBV6-5, with a possible D match to TRBD1 (5 bases). Per germline, CDR1 MNHEY and CDR2 SVGAGI. V was shortened by 6 bases and J by 5 bases, with 16 bases between the two germline ends. The CDR3 sequence is 15 residues long. The CDR3 bases are TGTGCCAGCAGCAATCCTCAGGGTACGACCGGGGAGCTGTTTTTT. It specifies CASSNPQGTTGELFF.

CDR3 DNA sequence: TGTGCCACCAGTAAAGGAATTATTAGCGGGAGAGAGACCCAGTACTTC. Translation: CATSKGIISGRETQYF. The chain recombines TRBV15 with TRBJ2-5, with 9 bases fitting TRBD2. Losses at the gene ends were 6 bases for V and 4 bases for J; bases not matched to a gene: 12. CDR1 and CDR2 from the germline V gene are LNHNV and YYDKDF (reference sequence). This CDR3 spans 16 amino acids.

This chain connects TRBV19 to TRBJ2-1; D remains unclear. Germline V gene sequence: CDR1 LNHDA, CDR2 SQIVND (reference sequence). The V gene lost 5 bases and the J gene lost 9 bases, with 5 bases spanning the gap. The CDR3 runs 10 residues. CDR3 DNA sequence: TGTGCCAGTAGTGCCGGTGAGCAGTTCTTC. Its protein product is CASSAGEQFF.

V and J are TRBV5-1 and TRBJ2-2; D is uncertain. V was shortened by 7 bases and J by 1 base, with 11 bases between the two germline ends. CDR3 length: 14 residues. Germline V gene lookup returns CDR1 SGHRS and CDR2 YFSETQ. This CDR3 is CASGLALNTGELFF. The DNA for the CDR3 is TGCGCCAGCGGATTAGCCCTGAACACCGGGGAGCTGTTTTTT.

This chain connects TRBV21-1 to TRBJ1-5. TRBV21-1 represents a pseudogene. This CDR3 comprises 18 residues. The CDR3 loop reads CASSEKRGGREGCEPQHF. In DNA form, the CDR3 reads TGTGCCAGCAGCGAAAAAAGGGGGGGCAGGGAAGGGTGCGAGCCCCAGCATTTT.

The chain combines TRBV28 with TRBJ1-5; TRBD1 matches 8 bases. From germline, CDR1 is MDHEN and CDR2 SYDVKM. Trimming cost V 5 bases and J 6 bases; bases outside gene matches: 6. This CDR3 spans 14 amino acids. CDR3 loop: CASSLQGAGQPQHF. CDR3 in DNA: TGTGCCAGCAGTCTCCAGGGGGCTGGTCAGCCCCAGCATTTT.

This clone is a singleton in its sample. This sequence joins TRBV7-9 and TRBJ1-1, with 7 bases fitting TRBD1. Trimming cost V 5 bases and J 11 bases; bases outside gene matches: 17. The CDR3 runs to 15 residues. CDR1 and CDR2 from the germline V gene are SEHNR and FQNEAQ (reference sequence). The CDR3 region is CASSPGQGDSAGAFF. In nucleotides, the CDR3 is TGTGCCAGCAGCCCAGGGCAGGGGGACAGCGCGGGCGCTTTCTTT.

V gene TRBV28 combines with J gene TRBJ1-1; the D is unclear. This CDR3 region has 13 residues. Germline CDR1 reads MDHEN; CDR2 reads SYDVKM. V gave up 6 bases and J gave up 0 bases, with 8 bases separating them. Here the CDR3 reads CASRETVNTEAFF. In nucleotides, the CDR3 is TGTGCCAGCAGGGAAACAGTGAACACTGAAGCTTTCTTT.